Shown below are 32 T cell receptor beta chains from a single sample sequenced in a study of T cells in Graves' hyperthyroidism and ophthalmopathy. The investigators amplified TCR beta CDR3 regions from RNA transcripts. Primed by the HTBI set, a first-round RT-PCR was run on the TCR CDR3. TCRdb passed the multiplex PCR reads through MiXCR, listing each CDR3 protein once. Among roughly 630,000 distinct CDR3 sequences listed, 15% to 18% were seen once. The material sequenced was blood. The receptors originated from a woman in her twenties or thirties with Graves' hyperthyroidism.

This clonotype was recorded at least ten times. V is TRBV24-1 and J is TRBJ2-7, with 9 bases that match TRBD1. This CDR3 spans 15 amino acids. CDR1 is KGHDR, CDR2 SFDVKD, per germline. Unmatched junction bases numbered 6, after V lost 2 bases and J lost 5 bases. CDR3 amino acids: CATSDSGQGGDEQYF. The CDR3 region has the DNA TGTGCCACCAGTGATTCGGGACAGGGCGGCGACGAGCAGTACTTC.

This clonotype was recorded many times. The gene calls are TRBV28 and TRBJ2-1; D gene ambiguous. The CDR3 sequence is 15 residues long. The ends were cut back, 4 bases at V and 1 base at J, with 11 bases in the middle. The germline V gene encodes CDR1 MDHEN and CDR2 SYDVKM. CDR3 residues: CASSSDGGSYNEQFF. CDR3 nucleotides: TGTGCCAGCAGTTCGGATGGTGGGTCCTACAATGAGCAGTTCTTC.

The sample holds many counts of this clonotype. The chain combines TRBV7-6 with TRBJ2-3; D ambiguous. The V and J ends lost 4 bases and 6 bases respectively, with 11 bases between them. CDR3 length equals 13 residues. CDR1 and CDR2 from the germline V gene are SGHVS and FNYEAQ. DNA for the CDR3: TGTGCCAGCAGCTCCGACACGCGCGATACGCAGTATTTT. Its protein is CASSSDTRDTQYF.

This clonotype was seen at least ten times. This rearrangement joins TRBV28 to TRBJ2-7; TRBD1 matches at 9 bases. Germline trimming cut 5 bases from V and 4 bases from J; bases unmatched to any gene: 12. The CDR3 length is 16 residues. Germline-derived CDR1 and CDR2 are MDHEN and SYDVKM. CDR3 amino acids: CASSPSSGQGKYEQYF. The CDR3 DNA reads TGTGCCAGCAGTCCCAGTTCCGGACAGGGGAAATACGAGCAGTACTTC.

The chain has TRBV10-3 and TRBJ2-1, with D perhaps matching TRBD2 (5 bases). The CDR3 is 13 residues long. Per germline, CDR1 ENHRY and CDR2 SYGVKD. V shed 6 bases and J shed 9 bases, with 15 bases lying between them. The chain's CDR3 is CAIRGDPYGEQFF. Written as DNA, the CDR3 is TGTGCCATCAGGGGAGACCCATACGGTGAGCAGTTCTTC.

This clonotype was detected ten times or more. This chain uses TRBV12-5 with TRBJ1-1; tentative D call: TRBD1 (5 bases). V gave up 1 base and J gave up 8 bases, with 14 bases separating them. Per germline, CDR1 LGHNT and CDR2 FRNRAP. The CDR3 is 14 amino acids. CDR3 amino acids: CASGLGAHGQEAFF. CDR3 nucleotide sequence: TGTGCTAGTGGTTTGGGGGCTCACGGACAAGAAGCTTTCTTT.

This clonotype was counted at least ten times. The chain is built from TRBV20-1 and TRBJ2-2, with D hard to call. This CDR3 contains 13 residues. Trimming removed 1 base at V and 0 bases at J, with 3 bases between. Germline assignment: CDR1 DFQATT and CDR2 SNEGSKA (reference sequence). The CDR3, as DNA: TGCAGTGCTAGAGTCCCGAACACCGGGGAGCTGTTTTTT. Translation gives CSARVPNTGELFF.

This clonotype was seen many times. This sequence joins TRBV6-2 or TRBV6-3 and TRBJ2-1; 10 bases are a match to TRBD1. J gave up 11 bases and V 4 bases, and 11 bases lay outside the gene matches. CDR1 and CDR2 from the germline V gene are MNHEY and SVGEGT. This CDR3 contains 15 residues. The CDR3 loop reads CASSSTPGQGNQQFF. CDR3 sequence (DNA): TGTGCCAGCAGTTCAACTCCGGGACAGGGGAACCAGCAGTTCTTC.

This clonotype has a count of ten or more. V is TRBV30 and J is TRBJ1-5; D is ambiguous. This CDR3 is 13 amino acids long. Germline V lookup: CDR1 GTSNPN, CDR2 SVGIG (reference sequence). The V and J ends lost 0 bases and 7 bases respectively, with 10 bases between them. The CDR3, as DNA: TGTGCCTGGAGTGTAAAGGCTGAACAGCCCCAGCATTTT. Its protein product is CAWSVKAEQPQHF.

This clonotype came up many times. This chain joins TRBV30 and TRBJ2-7; 10 bases fit TRBD1. Germline V gives CDR1 GTSNPN, CDR2 SVGIG (reference sequence). The CDR3 contains 15 residues. The trim removed 2 bases at V and 4 bases at J, leaving 8 bases unmatched. The CDR3, as DNA: TGTGCCTGGAGTTTACCCGGGACAGGGGAATACGAGCAGTACTTC. Amino acid sequence: CAWSLPGTGEYEQYF.

This clonotype has at least ten counts. The chain has TRBV11-2 and TRBJ2-5; 10 bases align to TRBD1. The junction had 3 bases not matched to a gene; V was cut back by 3 bases and J by 5 bases. Germline lookup yields CDR1 SGHAT and CDR2 FQNNGV. CDR3 length equals 14 residues. CDR3 region: CASSLDRGVETQYF. The CDR3 region has the DNA TGTGCCAGCAGCTTGGACAGGGGGGTGGAGACCCAGTACTTC.

This chain connects TRBV2 to TRBJ1-6; 8 bases agree with TRBD1. Germline V lookup: CDR1 SNHLY, CDR2 FYNNEI. This CDR3 comprises 12 residues. V lost 9 bases and J lost 13; bases outside the gene matches: 8. Here the CDR3 DNA reads TGTGCCAGTACGACAGGGGAGGCGCCCCTCCACTTT. As protein: CASTTGEAPLHF.

This chain uses TRBV20-1 with TRBJ2-7; weak D call: TRBD1 (6 bases). This CDR3 is built from 14 residues. The V gene's germline CDR1 is DFQATT and CDR2 SNEGSKA (reference sequence). V lost 3 bases and J 3 bases, leaving 15 bases between the germline ends. CDR3 sequence: CSARHPGEYYEQYF. For the CDR3, the DNA is TGCAGTGCTAGGCACCCAGGGGAATACTACGAGCAGTACTTC.

Turning to this clonotype: A single base separates this from a much larger clone, so it may be a read error. The gene calls are TRBV29-1 and TRBJ2-7, with 9 bases aligning to TRBD1. Germline-derived CDR1 and CDR2 are SQVTM and ANQGSEA. This CDR3 is built from 12 residues. CDR3 in amino acids: CGVRQGVVEQYF. The DNA for the CDR3 is TGCGGCGTACGACAGGGGGTCGTCGAGCAGTACTTC.

This rearrangement joins TRBV29-1 to TRBJ2-7; the D gene could be TRBD1 or TRBD2 (5 bases each). The length of the CDR3 is 17 residues. Germline V CDR1 and CDR2: SQVTM, ANQGSEA. The germline V and J ends were trimmed by 0 bases and 1 base, with 19 bases remaining between them. The CDR3 reads CSVEDPGAEPGSYEQYF. The CDR3 nucleotides are TGCAGCGTTGAAGATCCCGGGGCCGAACCGGGATCCTACGAGCAGTACTTC.

This clonotype was observed many times. The chain uses TRBV27 and TRBJ2-7, with D unresolved. The germline V gene encodes CDR1 MNHEY and CDR2 SMNVEV (reference sequence). Trimming left V 5 bases short and J 5 bases short, with 16 bases between. The CDR3 covers 14 residues. CDR3 nucleotides: TGTGCCAGCAGTCTCGACACGGGTCACCACGAGCAGTACTTC. Protein: CASSLDTGHHEQYF.

This clonotype was found many times. The CDR3 nucleotides read TGTGCCAGCAGCCGGGAGAACTACAATGAGCAGTTCTTC. Translated: CASSRENYNEQFF. The J gene is TRBJ2-1, the V gene TRBV7-9; a possible D gene is TRBD2 (6 bases). The CDR3 extends over 13 amino acids. Trimming left V 5 bases short and J 3 bases short, with 8 bases between. Germline V gives CDR1 SEHNR, CDR2 FQNEAQ (reference sequence).

This clonotype was detected many times. The chain has TRBV20-1 and TRBJ2-7; tentative D call: TRBD2 (5 bases). The CDR3 is 15 amino acids. Between the trimmed V and J ends, which lost 0 bases and 1 base, there was a span of 13 bases. Germline V gene sequence: CDR1 DFQATT, CDR2 SNEGSKA (reference sequence). CDR3 nucleotides: TGCAGTGCTAGAGATCAACGTCCGGGATCCTACGAGCAGTACTTC. Translated, it gives CSARDQRPGSYEQYF.

This clonotype has a count of ten or more. The chain is built from TRBV20-1 and TRBJ2-1, with D perhaps assigned TRBD1 or TRBD2 (8 bases each). Germline CDR1 reads DFQATT; CDR2 reads SNEGSKA (reference sequence). The length of the CDR3 is 18 residues. Trimming removed 6 bases from V and 2 bases from J, with 26 bases in between. CDR3 nucleotide sequence: TGCAGTGCAACCGGGACAGGAAACGTTAGCGGGACCTACAATGAGCAGTTCTTC. Its translation: CSATGTGNVSGTYNEQFF.

V and J are TRBV27 and TRBJ2-3, with 11 bases fitting TRBD2. Trimming cost V 1 base and J 4 bases; bases outside gene matches: 10. The CDR3 totals 18 residues. Germline loops: CDR1 MNHEY, CDR2 SMNVEV (reference sequence). The chain's CDR3 is CASSLYPIAGGRSDTQYF. The CDR3 nucleotides read TGTGCCAGCAGTTTATACCCCATAGCGGGAGGGCGGTCAGATACGCAGTATTTT.

The rearrangement uses TRBV28 and TRBJ1-5, with D unresolved. Trimming cost V 5 bases and J 4 bases, with 15 bases left between them. This CDR3 is built from 15 residues. From germline, CDR1 is MDHEN and CDR2 SYDVKM. The CDR3 DNA is TGTGCCAGCAGTCTCCCGAAGGCCAGTAATCAGCCCCAGCATTTT. Protein product: CASSLPKASNQPQHF.

V gene TRBV28 combines with J gene TRBJ1-3; D ambiguous. CDR1 and CDR2 from the germline V gene are MDHEN and SYDVKM. Trimming shortened V by 5 bases and J by 5 bases, and 22 bases separated the two germline ends. There are 17 residues in the CDR3. This chain's CDR3 is CASSPPVGSGSRNTIYF. The CDR3 bases are TGTGCCAGCAGTCCCCCCGTGGGGAGTGGAAGCAGAAACACCATATATTTT. The full variable domain, rest sourced from reference TRBV28 and TRBJ1-3, is DVKVTQSSRYLVKRTGEKVFLECVQDMDHENMFWYRQDPGLGLRLIYFSYDVKMKEKGDIPEGYSVSREKKERFSLILESASTNQTSMYLCASSPPVGSGSRNTIYFGEGSWLTVV.

As regards this clonotype: A clone one base away is much larger, so this may be a read error. The chain is built from TRBV4-1 and TRBJ2-1, with 11 bases aligning to TRBD2. The CDR3 contains 16 residues. CDR1 and CDR2 from the germline V gene are MGHRA and YSYEKL. In nucleotides, the CDR3 is TGCACCAGCAGACAAATACTAGCGGGAGTCCACAATGAGCAGTTCTTC. Translation gives CTSRQILAGVHNEQFF.

CDR3 in DNA: TGTGCCAGCAGTTACGGGCGGACCGCTCCTATCATCCCTGAAAAACTGTTTTTT. The encoded protein is CASSYGRTAPIIPEKLFF. The chain carries TRBV6-6 and TRBJ1-4; D not certain. Between the trimmed V and J ends, which lost 2 bases and 7 bases, there was a span of 23 bases. CDR1 and CDR2 (germline): MNHNY, SVGAGI (reference sequence). This CDR3 spans 18 amino acids.

This clonotype has at least ten counts. This chain joins TRBV7-2 and TRBJ2-1; 9 bases match TRBD2. CDR1 and CDR2 from the germline V gene are SGHTA and FQGNSA. This CDR3 comprises 17 residues. The V and J ends lost 5 bases and 4 bases, in that order; junction bases with no gene match: 12. The CDR3 protein is CASSPVPVAGVYNEQFF. CDR3 bases: TGTGCCAGCAGCCCAGTGCCAGTAGCGGGAGTTTACAATGAGCAGTTCTTC.

The DNA for the CDR3 is TGTGCCAGCAGCCAGGGGGGGTATGCCCTCCACTTT. Translation: CASSQGGYALHF. The chain links TRBV7-9 to TRBJ1-6; 7 bases align to TRBD1. CDR1 is SEHNR, CDR2 FQNEAQ, per germline (reference sequence). The junction had 6 bases not matched to a gene; V was cut back by 5 bases and J by 14 bases. CDR3 length equals 12 residues.

The table lists this clonotype with many counts. This rearrangement joins TRBV6-2 or TRBV6-3 to TRBJ2-4, with D perhaps matching TRBD1 (5 bases). Trimming took off 2 bases at V and 0 bases at J, with 11 bases between the two ends. There are 16 residues in the CDR3. CDR1 and CDR2 (germline): MNHEY, SVGEGT. The CDR3 loop reads CASSYDAGIAKNIQYF. As DNA, the CDR3 is TGTGCCAGCAGTTACGACGCAGGGATAGCCAAAAACATTCAGTACTTC.

This clonotype was seen ten or more times. This chain links TRBV27 with TRBJ2-3; no clear D gene. Trimming took off 6 bases at V and 0 bases at J, with 19 bases between the two ends. Germline CDR1 MNHEY, CDR2 SMNVEV (reference sequence). CDR3 size: 17 residues. CDR3: CASRQPDLSKSTDTQYF. CDR3 DNA: TGTGCCAGCAGACAACCGGACCTCTCTAAAAGCACAGATACGCAGTATTTT.

This clonotype was recorded at least ten times. The chain combines TRBV27 with TRBJ1-1, with a tentative D call TRBD1 (5 bases). This CDR3 has 12 residues. CDR1 is MNHEY and CDR2 is SMNVEV in the germline V gene (reference sequence). V shed 2 bases and J shed 8 bases, with 9 bases lying between them. The chain's CDR3 is CASSLTGREAFF. The CDR3 DNA is TGTGCCAGCAGTTTAACAGGCAGAGAAGCTTTCTTT.

This clonotype came up many times. This sequence joins TRBV30 and TRBJ1-1; D may be TRBD1 (6 bases). Germline V gives CDR1 GTSNPN, CDR2 SVGIG (reference sequence). V shed 1 base and J shed 2 bases, with 11 bases lying between them. This CDR3 is built from 14 residues. The CDR3 spells CAWSEGQLNTEAFF. In DNA form, the CDR3 reads TGTGCCTGGAGTGAAGGACAGTTAAACACTGAAGCTTTCTTT.

Ten or more counts support this clonotype. A read error may account for a junction end that differs from germline. The chain joins TRBV27 to TRBJ2-2; no firm D call. CDR1 and CDR2 from the germline V gene are MNHEY and SMNVEV (reference sequence). This CDR3 is built from 12 residues. CDR3 sequence (DNA): TGCGCCAGCAGCTTGTCCCCCGGGGAGCTGTTTTTT. Its protein is CASSLSPGELFF.

To note about this clonotype: It may be a read error: a sequence one base away is much more abundant. The chain carries TRBV9 and TRBJ1-5, with D unresolved. The CDR3 has 15 residues. CDR1 is SGDLS and CDR2 is YYNGEE in the germline V gene. CDR3 in DNA: TGTGCCAGCAGCGTAGGATTCGATAGCAGTCAGCCCCAGCATTTT. Its translation is CASSVGFDSSQPQHF. The variable domain in full, completed from reference TRBV9 and TRBJ1-5, reads DSGVTQTPKHLITATGQRVTLRCSPRSGDLSVYWYQQSLDQGLQFLIQYYNGEERAKGNILERFSAQQFPDLHSELNLSSLELGDSALYFCASSVGFDSSQPQHFGDGTRLSIL.